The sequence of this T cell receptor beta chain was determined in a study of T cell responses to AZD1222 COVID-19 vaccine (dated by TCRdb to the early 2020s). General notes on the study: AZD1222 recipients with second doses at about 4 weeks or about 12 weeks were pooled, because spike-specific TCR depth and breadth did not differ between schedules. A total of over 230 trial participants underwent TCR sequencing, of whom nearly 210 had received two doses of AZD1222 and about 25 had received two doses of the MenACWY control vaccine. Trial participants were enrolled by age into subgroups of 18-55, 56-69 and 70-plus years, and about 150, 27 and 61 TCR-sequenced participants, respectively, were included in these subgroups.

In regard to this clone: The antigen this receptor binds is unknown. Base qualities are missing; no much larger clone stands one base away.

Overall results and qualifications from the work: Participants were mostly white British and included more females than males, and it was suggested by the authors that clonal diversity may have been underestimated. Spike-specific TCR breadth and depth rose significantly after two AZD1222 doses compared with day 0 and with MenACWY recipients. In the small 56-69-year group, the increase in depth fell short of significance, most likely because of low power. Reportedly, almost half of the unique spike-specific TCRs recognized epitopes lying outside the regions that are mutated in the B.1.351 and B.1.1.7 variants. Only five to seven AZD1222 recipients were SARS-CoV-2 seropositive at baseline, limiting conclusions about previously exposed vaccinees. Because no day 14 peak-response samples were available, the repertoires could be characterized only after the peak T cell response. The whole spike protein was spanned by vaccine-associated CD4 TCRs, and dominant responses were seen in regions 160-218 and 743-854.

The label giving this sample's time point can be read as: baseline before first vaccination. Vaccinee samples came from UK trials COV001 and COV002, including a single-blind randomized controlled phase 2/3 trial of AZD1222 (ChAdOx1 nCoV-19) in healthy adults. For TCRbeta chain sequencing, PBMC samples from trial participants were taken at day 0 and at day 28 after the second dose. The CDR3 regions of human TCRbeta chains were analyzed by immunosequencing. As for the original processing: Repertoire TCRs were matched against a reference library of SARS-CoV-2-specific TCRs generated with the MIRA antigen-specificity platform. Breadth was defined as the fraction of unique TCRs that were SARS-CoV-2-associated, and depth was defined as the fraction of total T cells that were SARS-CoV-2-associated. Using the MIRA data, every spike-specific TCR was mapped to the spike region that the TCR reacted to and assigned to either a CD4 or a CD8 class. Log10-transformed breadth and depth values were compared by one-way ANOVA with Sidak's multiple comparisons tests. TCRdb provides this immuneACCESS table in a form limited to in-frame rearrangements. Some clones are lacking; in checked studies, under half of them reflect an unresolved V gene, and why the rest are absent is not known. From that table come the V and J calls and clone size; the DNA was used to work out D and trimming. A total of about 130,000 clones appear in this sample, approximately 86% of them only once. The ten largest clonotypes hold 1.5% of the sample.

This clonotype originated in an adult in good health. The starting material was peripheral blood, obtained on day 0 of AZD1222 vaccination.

CDR3 sequence: CATSRAGGELFF. The DNA reads as follows: TGTGCCACCAGCAGAGCGGGCGGGGAGCTGTTTTTT. This chain is built from TRBV15 and TRBJ2-2, with no reliable assignment of the D segment. Reading the germline V gene (reference sequence) gives CDR1 LNHNV and CDR2 YYDKDF. The CDR3, from cysteine to phenylalanine, totals 12 residues. Just CDR3 DNA is preserved here, 36 bases in frame from base 1. V loses 1 base of germline sequence and J loses 7 bases, and the interval between the two ends is 4 bases.